Below, one T cell receptor (beta chain) is given with its context. The antigen remains undetermined. Data came from immunoSEQ multiplex PCR; TCRdb stores just in-frame clones and leaves some out. The repertoire holds more than 85,000 clones, with 89% as singletons. Per germline, CDR1 SQVTM and CDR2 ANQGSEA. Trimming left V 4 bases short and J 2 bases short, with 11 bases between. The CDR3 runs 13 residues. Researchers grouped second doses given at about 4 or about 12 weeks into one pool. This sample was included in a study of T cell responses to AZD1222 COVID-19 vaccine. Study-wide points: At baseline, seropositivity was found in only a handful of AZD1222 recipients. Nearly half of the spike-specific TCRs reportedly recognize variant regions that carry no mutations. Repertoires were obtained only post-peak T cell response.

This material consisted of peripheral blood, taken 28 days after the second AZD1222 dose. This sequence originates from an adult who received the AZD1222 COVID-19 vaccine. The rearrangement links TRBV29-1 to TRBJ2-5; possibly TRBD2 for D (6 bases). This CDR3 reads CSVGASVQETQYF. The CDR3 DNA reads as TGCAGCGTTGGGGCTAGCGTACAAGAGACCCAGTACTTC.